This TCR beta chain emerged from a study of blood T cell repertoires in COVID-19. Study-wide context: The origin of the acute and convalescent COVID-19 samples was the United States, Italy and Spain.

The method was immunoSEQ multiplex PCR; TCRdb's version includes in-frame clones alone and lacks a portion of them. The repertoire holds around 140,000 clones, over 80% seen once, with roughly 1.6% in the top ten. Trimming removed 0 bases from V and 2 bases from J; junction bases left unmatched: 0. This CDR3 is 14 amino acids long. Per germline, CDR1 SGHRS and CDR2 YFSETQ. The V gene is TRBV5-1, the J gene TRBJ1-2; 8 bases fit TRBD1. The receptor comes from a woman aged 45-65 years with acute or convalescent COVID-19. Sequencing was performed on peripheral blood. This CDR3 reads CASSLGDRNYGYTF. The CDR3 DNA follows: TGCGCCAGCAGCTTGGGGGACAGGAACTATGGCTACACCTTC. Based on the CDR3 plus reference TRBV5-1 and TRBJ1-2, the full variable domain is KAGVTQTPRYLIKTRGQQVTLSCSPISGHRSVSWYQQTPGQGLQFLFEYFSETQRNKGNFPGRFSGRQFSNSRSEMNVSTLELGDSALYLCASSLGDRNYGYTFGSGTRLTVV.